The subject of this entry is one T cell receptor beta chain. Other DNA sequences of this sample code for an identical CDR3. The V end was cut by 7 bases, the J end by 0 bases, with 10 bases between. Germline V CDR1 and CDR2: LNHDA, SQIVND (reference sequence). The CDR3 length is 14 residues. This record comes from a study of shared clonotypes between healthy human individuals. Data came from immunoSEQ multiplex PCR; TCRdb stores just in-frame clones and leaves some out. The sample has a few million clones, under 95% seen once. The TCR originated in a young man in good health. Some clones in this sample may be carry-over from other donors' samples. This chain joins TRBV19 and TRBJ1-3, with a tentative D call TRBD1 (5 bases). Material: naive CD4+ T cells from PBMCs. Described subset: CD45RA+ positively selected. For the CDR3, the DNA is TGTGCCAGTACCCCAGGGAGCTCTGGAAACACCATATATTTT. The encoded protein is CASTPGSSGNTIYF.